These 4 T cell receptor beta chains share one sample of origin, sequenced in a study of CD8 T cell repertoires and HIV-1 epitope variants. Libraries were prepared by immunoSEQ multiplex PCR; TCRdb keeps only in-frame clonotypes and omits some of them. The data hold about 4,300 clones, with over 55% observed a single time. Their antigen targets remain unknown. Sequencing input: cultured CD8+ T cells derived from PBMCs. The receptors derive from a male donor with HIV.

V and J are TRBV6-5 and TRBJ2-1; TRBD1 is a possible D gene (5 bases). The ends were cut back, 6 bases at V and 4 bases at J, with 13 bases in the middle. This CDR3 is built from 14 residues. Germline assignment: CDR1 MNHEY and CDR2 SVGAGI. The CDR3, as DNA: TGTGCCAGCAGCCGATCGCAGGGTTACAATGAGCAGTTCTTC. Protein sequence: CASSRSQGYNEQFF.

The CDR3 DNA follows: TGTGCCAGCAGTTTATCCGCTGACGCCTACAATGAGCAGTTCTTC. The encoded protein is CASSLSADAYNEQFF. The V call is TRBV28, the J call TRBJ2-1; D call uncertain. Germline lookup yields CDR1 MDHEN and CDR2 SYDVKM. The germline V and J ends were trimmed by 1 base and 2 bases, with 9 bases remaining between them. The CDR3 runs to 15 residues.

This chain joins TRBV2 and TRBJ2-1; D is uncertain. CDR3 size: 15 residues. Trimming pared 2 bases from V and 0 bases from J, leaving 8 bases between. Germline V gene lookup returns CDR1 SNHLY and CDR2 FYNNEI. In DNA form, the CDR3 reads TGTGCCAGCAGTGAATCTGAAAGCTCCTACAATGAGCAGTTCTTC. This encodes CASSESESSYNEQFF.

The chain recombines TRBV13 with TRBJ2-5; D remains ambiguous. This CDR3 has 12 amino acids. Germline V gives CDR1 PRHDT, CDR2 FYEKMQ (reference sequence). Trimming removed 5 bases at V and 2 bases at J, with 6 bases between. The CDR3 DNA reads TGTGCCAGCAGCCGAGGTCAAGAGACCCAGTACTTC. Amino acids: CASSRGQETQYF.